This T cell receptor (beta chain) was sequenced for a study of blood T cells in healthy people across ages. This clonotype was seen only once. Its antigen is not known. The total RNA that was extracted per sample amounted to at least 5.5 micrograms. Study conclusions and caveats: Researchers deemed the diversity estimates from one million T cells underestimates.

The CDR3 spans 12 residues. Germline assignment: CDR1 SQVTM and CDR2 ANQGSEA. Unmatched junction bases numbered 6, after V lost 6 bases and J lost 8 bases. A second about 7 to 11 cycle PCR used barcoded and J-beta primers. Paired-end reads containing CDR3 totaled no fewer than 2.5 million for each sample. TCRdb recomputed calls from the 5' RACE reads with MiXCR, one row per CDR3 protein. The table includes over 700,000 distinct CDR3 sequences, 40% to 65% detected once. The rearrangement uses TRBV29-1 and TRBJ1-2, with TRBD1 matching over 10 bases. Sequencing was done on a sample of blood. The source is a man at least 80 years old in good health. The CDR3 DNA reads TGCAGCGTGGGGGACAGGGGATGGGGCTACACCTTC. Translated, it gives CSVGDRGWGYTF.